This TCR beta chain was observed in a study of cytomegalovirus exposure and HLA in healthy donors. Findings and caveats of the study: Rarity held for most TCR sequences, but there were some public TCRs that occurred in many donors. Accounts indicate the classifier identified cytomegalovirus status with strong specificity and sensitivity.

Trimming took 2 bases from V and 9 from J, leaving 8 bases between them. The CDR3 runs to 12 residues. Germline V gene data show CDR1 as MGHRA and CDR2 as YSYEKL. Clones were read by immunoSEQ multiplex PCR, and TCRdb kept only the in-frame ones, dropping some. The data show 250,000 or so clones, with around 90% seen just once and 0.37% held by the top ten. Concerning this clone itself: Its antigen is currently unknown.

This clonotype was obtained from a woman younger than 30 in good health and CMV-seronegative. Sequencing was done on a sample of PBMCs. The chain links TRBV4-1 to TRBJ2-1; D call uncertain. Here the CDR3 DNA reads TGCGCCAGCAGCCAACGCCCGGGTGAGCAGTTCTTC. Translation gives CASSQRPGEQFF.